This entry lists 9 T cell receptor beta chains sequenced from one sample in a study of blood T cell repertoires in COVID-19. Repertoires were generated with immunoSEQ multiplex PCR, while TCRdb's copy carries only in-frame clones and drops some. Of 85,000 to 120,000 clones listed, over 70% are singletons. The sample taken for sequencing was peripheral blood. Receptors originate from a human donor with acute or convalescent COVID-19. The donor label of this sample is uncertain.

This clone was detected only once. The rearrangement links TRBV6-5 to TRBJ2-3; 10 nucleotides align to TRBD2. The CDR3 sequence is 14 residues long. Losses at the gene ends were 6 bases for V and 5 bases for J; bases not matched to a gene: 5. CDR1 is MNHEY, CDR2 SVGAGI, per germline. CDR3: CASSGAGGVDTQYF. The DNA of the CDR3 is TGTGCCAGCAGCGGAGCGGGGGGGGTAGATACGCAGTATTTT.

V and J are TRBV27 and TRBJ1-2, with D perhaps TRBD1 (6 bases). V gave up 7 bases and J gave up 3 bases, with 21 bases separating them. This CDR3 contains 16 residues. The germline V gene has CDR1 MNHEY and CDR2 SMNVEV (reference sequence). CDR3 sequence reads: CASTVRGGGFDYGYTF. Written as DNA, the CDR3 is TGTGCCAGCACTGTCAGGGGCGGCGGGTTCGACTATGGCTACACCTTC.

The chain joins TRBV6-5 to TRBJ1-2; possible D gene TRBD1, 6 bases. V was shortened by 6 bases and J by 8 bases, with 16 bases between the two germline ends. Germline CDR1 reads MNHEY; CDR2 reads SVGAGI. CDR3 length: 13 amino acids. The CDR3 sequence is CASRVTGIGGYTF. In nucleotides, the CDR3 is TGTGCCAGCAGGGTAACAGGGATAGGCGGCTACACCTTC.

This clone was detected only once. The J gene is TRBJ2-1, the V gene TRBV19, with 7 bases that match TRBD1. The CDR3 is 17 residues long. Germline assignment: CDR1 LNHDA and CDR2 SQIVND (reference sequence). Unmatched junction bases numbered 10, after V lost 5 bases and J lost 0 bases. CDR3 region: CASSYRQGWDSYNEQFF. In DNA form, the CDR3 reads TGTGCCAGTAGTTATAGACAGGGATGGGACTCCTACAATGAGCAGTTCTTC.

The CDR3 sequence is CASSFSGSGNTIYF. In nucleotides, the CDR3 is TGTGCCAGCAGTTTTTCGGGGTCCGGAAACACCATATATTTT. This chain uses TRBV28 with TRBJ1-3; D is uncertain. The length of the CDR3 is 14 residues. CDR1 and CDR2 from the germline V gene are MDHEN and SYDVKM. The V end lost 3 bases, the J end lost 4 bases, and 10 bases lay between the germline ends.

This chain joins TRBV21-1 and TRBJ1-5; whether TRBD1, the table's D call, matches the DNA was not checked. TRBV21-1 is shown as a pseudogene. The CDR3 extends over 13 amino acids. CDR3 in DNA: TGTGCCAGCAGCACTGACAGGGATCAGCCCCAGCATTTT. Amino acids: CASSTDRDQPQHF.

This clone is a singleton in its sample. The CDR3, as DNA: TGCGCCAGCAGCTTGGTAGGCAGGGGCGGCACTGAAGCTTTCTTT. The encoded protein is CASSLVGRGGTEAFF. The chain joins TRBV5-1 to TRBJ1-1, with a weak D call TRBD1 (6 bases). V lost 0 bases, J lost 4 bases, and 13 bases lay in between. CDR1 SGHRS and CDR2 YFSETQ come from the germline V gene. The CDR3 consists of 15 residues.

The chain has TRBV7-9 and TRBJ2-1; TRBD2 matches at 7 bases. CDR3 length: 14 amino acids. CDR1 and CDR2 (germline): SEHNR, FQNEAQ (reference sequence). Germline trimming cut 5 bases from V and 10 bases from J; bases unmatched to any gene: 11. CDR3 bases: TGTGCCAGCAGCCCCCGGGGCGGGGGTAGAGAGCAGTTCTTC. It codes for CASSPRGGGREQFF. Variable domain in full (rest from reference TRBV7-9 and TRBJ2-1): DTGVSQNPRHKITKRGQNVTFRCDPISEHNRLYWYRQTLGQGPEFLTYFQNEAQLEKSRLLSDRFSAERPKGSFSTLEIQRTEQGDSAMYLCASSPRGGGREQFFGPGTRLTVL.

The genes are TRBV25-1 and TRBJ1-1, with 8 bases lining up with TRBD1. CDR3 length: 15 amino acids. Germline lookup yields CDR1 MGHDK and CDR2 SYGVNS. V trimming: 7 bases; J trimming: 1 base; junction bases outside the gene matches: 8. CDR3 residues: CASNPAGTGNTEAFF. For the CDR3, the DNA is TGTGCCAGCAACCCAGCCGGGACAGGGAACACTGAAGCTTTCTTT.